The T cell receptor beta chain described here comes from a study of blood T cell repertoires in COVID-19 (TCRdb year 2020). As for the study more broadly: Samples covering the acute and convalescent phases of COVID-19 were provided by collaborators in the United States, Italy and Spain. The material from the prospective study consisted of cDNA or gDNA derived from T cells, B-cell-depleted T cells, or PBMCs. Subjects who had been exposed to COVID-19, were actively infected with it, or had recovered from it provided the deeply sampled blood TCRbeta repertoires that made up the dataset. The repertoires were released in a freely available public database meant as a resource for research on the immune response to SARS-CoV-2. The samples were drawn from the first 160 participants of the ongoing ImmuneRACE study and from 950 to 1,500 subjects provided by 6 global collaborators. A de-identified subject ID, COVID-19 status, age in years and sex were almost always included in the sample metadata. Where available, HLA class I and class II types were obtained from metadata supplied by the sample provider rather than from assay-based typing. General study outcomes and caveats: Clinical and demographic metadata were provided uncurated, with the amount varying by source and participant.

The collaborating institutions used their own protocols to collect whole blood in K2EDTA tubes. For TCRbeta analysis, collaborator samples were shipped as frozen whole blood, as isolated PBMCs, or as DNA extracted from either sample type. The immunoSEQ Assay, a bias-controlled multiplex PCR, was used to amplify TCRbeta CDR3 regions from genomic DNA. In the authors' own workflow: Nucleated cell counts per sample were estimated from amplification of reference gene primers within the assay. To quantify the absolute abundance of each unique TCRbeta CDR3 rearrangement, sequence reads were collapsed and filtered. For each sample, productive Simpson clonality was calculated as the square root of Simpson's diversity index across productive rearrangements. In TCRdb, the immuneACCESS table is reduced to in-frame sequences with V and J assigned. These tables do not hold every clone; where another copy was compared, an unresolved V gene accounts for under half, and the others remain unexplained. V, J and clone size are those of that table, while D and trimming were read from the DNA. The sample has about 200,000 clones on record, approximately 91% of them singletons. The ten largest clones add up to around 4.8% of the sample.

The germline V gene provides CDR1 MGHRA and CDR2 YSYEKL. The CDR3 holds 15 amino acids from the cysteine to the phenylalanine. CDR3 DNA only is kept here, 45 bases in frame from base 1. Trimming removed 4 bases from V and 3 bases from J; the gene matches leave 7 bases unexplained. Regarding this clone: The clone's antigen remains unknown. Per-nucleotide qualities are absent, and no much larger clonotype sits a single base away.

Sequenced input: peripheral blood. The receptor chain draws on TRBV4-1 and TRBJ1-1; the junction holds 8 bases that match TRBD1. The TCR sequence derives from a woman between 40 and 55 years old with acute or convalescent COVID-19. CDR3 region: CASSRQPTGDTEAFF. In nucleotide form, the sequence is TGCGCCAGCAGCCGACAACCGACAGGGGACACTGAAGCTTTCTTT.